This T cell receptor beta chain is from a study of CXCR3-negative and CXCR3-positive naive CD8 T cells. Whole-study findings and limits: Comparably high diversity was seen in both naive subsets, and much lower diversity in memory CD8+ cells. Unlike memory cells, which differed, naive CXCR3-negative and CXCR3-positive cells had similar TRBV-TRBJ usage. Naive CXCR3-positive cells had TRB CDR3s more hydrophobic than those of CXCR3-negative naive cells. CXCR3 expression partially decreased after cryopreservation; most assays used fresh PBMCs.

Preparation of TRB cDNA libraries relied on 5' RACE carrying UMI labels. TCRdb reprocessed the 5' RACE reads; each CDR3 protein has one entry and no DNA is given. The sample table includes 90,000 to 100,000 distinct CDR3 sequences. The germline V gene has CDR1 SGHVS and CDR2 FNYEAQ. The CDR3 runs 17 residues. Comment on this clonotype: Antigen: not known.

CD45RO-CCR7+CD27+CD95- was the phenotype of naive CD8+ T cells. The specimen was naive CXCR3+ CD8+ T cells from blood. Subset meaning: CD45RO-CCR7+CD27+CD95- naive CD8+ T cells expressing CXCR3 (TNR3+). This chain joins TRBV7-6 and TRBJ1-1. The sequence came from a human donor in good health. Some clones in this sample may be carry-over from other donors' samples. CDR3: CASSPSGALRMNTEAFF.